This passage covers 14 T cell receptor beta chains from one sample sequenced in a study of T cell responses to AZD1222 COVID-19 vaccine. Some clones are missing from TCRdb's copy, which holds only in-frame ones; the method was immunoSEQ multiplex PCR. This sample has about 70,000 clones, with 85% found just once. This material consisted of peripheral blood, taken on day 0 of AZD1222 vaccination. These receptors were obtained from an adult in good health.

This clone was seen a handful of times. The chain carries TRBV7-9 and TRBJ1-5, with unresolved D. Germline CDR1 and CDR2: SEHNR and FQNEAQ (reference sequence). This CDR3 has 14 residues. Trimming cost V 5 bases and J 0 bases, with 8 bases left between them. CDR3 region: CASSPPHSNQPQHF. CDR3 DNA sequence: TGTGCCAGCAGCCCTCCCCATAGCAATCAGCCCCAGCATTTT.

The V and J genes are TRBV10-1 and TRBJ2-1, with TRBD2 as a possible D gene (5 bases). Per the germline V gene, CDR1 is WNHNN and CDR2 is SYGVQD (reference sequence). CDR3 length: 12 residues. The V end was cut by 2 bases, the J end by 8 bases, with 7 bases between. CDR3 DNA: TGCGCCAGCAGTGAGGGCGGGTATGAGCAGTTCTTC. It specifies CASSEGGYEQFF.

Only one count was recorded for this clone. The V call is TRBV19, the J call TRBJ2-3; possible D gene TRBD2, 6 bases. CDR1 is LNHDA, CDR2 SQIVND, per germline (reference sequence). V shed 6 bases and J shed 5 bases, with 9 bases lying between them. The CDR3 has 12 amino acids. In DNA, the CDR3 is TGTGCCAGTAGACTGGGAGGAGATACGCAGTATTTT. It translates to CASRLGGDTQYF.

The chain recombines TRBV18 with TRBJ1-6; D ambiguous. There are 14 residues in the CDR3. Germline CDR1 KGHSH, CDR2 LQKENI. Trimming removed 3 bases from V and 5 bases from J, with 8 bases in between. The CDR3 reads CASSPANDNSPLHF. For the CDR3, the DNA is TGTGCCAGCTCACCTGCGAATGATAATTCACCCCTCCACTTT. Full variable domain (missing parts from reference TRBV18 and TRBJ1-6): NAGVMQNPRHLVRRRGQEARLRCSPMKGHSHVYWYRQLPEEGLKFMVYLQKENIIDESGMPKERFSAEFPKEGPSILRIQQVVRGDSAAYFCASSPANDNSPLHFGNGTRLTVT.

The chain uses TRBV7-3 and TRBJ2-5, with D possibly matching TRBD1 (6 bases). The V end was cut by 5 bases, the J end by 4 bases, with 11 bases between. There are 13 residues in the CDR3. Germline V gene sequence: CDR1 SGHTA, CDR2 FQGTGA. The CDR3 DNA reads TGTGCCAGCAGCCGCAGGGGTGGAGAGACCCAGTACTTC. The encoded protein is CASSRRGGETQYF.

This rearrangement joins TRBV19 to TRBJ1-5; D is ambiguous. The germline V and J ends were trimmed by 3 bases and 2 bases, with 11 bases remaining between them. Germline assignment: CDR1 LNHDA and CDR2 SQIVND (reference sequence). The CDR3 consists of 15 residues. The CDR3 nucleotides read TGTGCCAGTAGTATCGACGGGATTGGCAATCAGCCCCAGCATTTT. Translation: CASSIDGIGNQPQHF. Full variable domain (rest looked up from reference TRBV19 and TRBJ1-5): DGGITQSPKYLFRKEGQNVTLSCEQNLNHDAMYWYRQDPGQGLRLIYYSQIVNDFQKGDIAEGYSVSREKKESFPLTVTSAQKNPTAFYLCASSIDGIGNQPQHFGDGTRLSIL.

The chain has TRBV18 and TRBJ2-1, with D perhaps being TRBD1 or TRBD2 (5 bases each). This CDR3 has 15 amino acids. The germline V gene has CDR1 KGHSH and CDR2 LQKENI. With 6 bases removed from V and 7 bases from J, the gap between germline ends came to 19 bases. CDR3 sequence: CASSTQRGDGNEQFF. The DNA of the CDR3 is TGTGCCAGCTCCACGCAGAGGGGCGACGGGAATGAGCAGTTCTTC.

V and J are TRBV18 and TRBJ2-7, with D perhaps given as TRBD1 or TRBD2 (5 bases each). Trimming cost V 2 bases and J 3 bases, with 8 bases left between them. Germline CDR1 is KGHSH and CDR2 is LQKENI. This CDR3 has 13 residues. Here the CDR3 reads CASSPGGNYEQYF. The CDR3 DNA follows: TGTGCCAGCTCACCAGGGGGAAACTACGAGCAGTACTTC. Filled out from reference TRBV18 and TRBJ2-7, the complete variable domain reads NAGVMQNPRHLVRRRGQEARLRCSPMKGHSHVYWYRQLPEEGLKFMVYLQKENIIDESGMPKERFSAEFPKEGPSILRIQQVVRGDSAAYFCASSPGGNYEQYFGPGTRLTVT.

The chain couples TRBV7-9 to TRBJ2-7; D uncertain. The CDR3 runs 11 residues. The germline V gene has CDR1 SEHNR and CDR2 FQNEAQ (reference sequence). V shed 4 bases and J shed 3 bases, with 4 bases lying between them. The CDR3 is CASSSLYEQYF. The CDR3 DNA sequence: TGTGCCAGCAGCTCTCTCTACGAGCAGTACTTC.

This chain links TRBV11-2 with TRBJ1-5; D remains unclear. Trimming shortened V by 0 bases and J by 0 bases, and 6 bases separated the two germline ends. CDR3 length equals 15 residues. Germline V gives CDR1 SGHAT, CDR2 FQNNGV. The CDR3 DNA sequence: TGTGCCAGCAGCTTAGATTGGGGTAGCAATCAGCCCCAGCATTTT. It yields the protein CASSLDWGSNQPQHF.

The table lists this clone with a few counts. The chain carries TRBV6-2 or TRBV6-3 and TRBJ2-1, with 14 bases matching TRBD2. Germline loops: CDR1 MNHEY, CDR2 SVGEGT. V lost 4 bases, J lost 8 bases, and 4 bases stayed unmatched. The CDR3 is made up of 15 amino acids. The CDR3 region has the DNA TGTGCCAGCAGTTCTAGACTAGCGGGGGGGCATGAGCAGTTCTTC. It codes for CASSSRLAGGHEQFF.

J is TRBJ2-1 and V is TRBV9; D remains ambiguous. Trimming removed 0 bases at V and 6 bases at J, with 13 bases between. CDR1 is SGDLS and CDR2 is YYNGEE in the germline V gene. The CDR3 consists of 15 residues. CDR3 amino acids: CASSVGYRAVNEQFF. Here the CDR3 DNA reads TGTGCCAGCAGCGTAGGGTATAGGGCCGTCAATGAGCAGTTCTTC.

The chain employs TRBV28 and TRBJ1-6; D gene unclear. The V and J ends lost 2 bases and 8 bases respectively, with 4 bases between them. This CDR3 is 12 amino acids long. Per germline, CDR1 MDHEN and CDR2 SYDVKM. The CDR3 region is CASSLTDSPLHF. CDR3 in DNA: TGTGCCAGCAGTTTAACGGATTCACCCCTCCACTTT.

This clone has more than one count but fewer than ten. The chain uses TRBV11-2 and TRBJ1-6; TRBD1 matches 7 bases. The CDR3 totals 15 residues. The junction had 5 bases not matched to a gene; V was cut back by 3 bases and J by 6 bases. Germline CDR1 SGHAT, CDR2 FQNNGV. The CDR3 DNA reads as TGTGCCAGCAGCTTCCACACAGGGGTTAATTCACCCCTCCACTTT. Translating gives CASSFHTGVNSPLHF. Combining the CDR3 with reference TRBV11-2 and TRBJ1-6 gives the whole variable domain EAGVAQSPRYKIIEKRQSVAFWCNPISGHATLYWYQQILGQGPKLLIQFQNNGVVDDSQLPKDRFSAERLKGVDSTLKIQPAKLEDSAVYLCASSFHTGVNSPLHFGNGTRLTVT.